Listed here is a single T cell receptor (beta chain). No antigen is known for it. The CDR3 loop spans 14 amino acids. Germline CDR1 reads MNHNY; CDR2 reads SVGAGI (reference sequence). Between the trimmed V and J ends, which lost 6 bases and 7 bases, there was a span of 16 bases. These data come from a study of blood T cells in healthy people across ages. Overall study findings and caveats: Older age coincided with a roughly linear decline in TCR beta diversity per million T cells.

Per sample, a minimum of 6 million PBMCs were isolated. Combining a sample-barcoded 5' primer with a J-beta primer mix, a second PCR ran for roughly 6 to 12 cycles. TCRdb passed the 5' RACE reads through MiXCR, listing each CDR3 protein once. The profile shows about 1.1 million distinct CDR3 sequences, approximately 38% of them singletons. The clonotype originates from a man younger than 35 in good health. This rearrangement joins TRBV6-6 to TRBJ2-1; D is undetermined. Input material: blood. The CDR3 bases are TGTGCCAGCAGCCCCTACCCCAAAGGGAATGAGCAGTTCTTC. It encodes CASSPYPKGNEQFF.